A selection of T cell receptor beta chains follows, all from one sample in a study of shared clonotypes between healthy human individuals. The repertoire was sequenced with immunoSEQ multiplex PCR; TCRdb's copy has only in-frame clones and lacks some. The data hold 2 million to 2.5 million clones, with under 95% observed a single time. Material for sequencing was naive CD8+ T cells from PBMCs. The receptors here all came from a young man in good health. Some clones in this sample may be carry-over from other donors' samples. The CDR3 runs from the conserved cysteine through the conserved F or W. A D gene is named only where the DNA matches it firmly. Some rows have no size entry. The others give once, few or many, or a class for an expanded clone.

D | J | V | size | DNA | CDR3
. | TRBJ2-1 | TRBV4-1 | . | TGCGCCAGCAGCCTGTACATTGGGACCTACAATGAGCAGTTCTTC | CASSLYIGTYNEQFF
TRBD1 | TRBJ1-1 | TRBV28 | . | TGTGCCAGCAGCCTAACAGGGGGCAATAAGGTTGAAGCTTTCTTT | CASSLTGGNKVEAFF
. | TRBJ1-1 | TRBV7-9 | . | TGTGCCAGCAGGGGGGACCCGAACACTGAAGCTTTCTTT | CASRGDPNTEAFF
TRBD1 | TRBJ2-3 | TRBV10-1 | . | TGCGCCAGCAGAGACGACAGGGAAGACACAGATACGCAGTATTTT | CASRDDREDTDTQYF
TRBD2 | TRBJ2-1 | TRBV7-8 | . | TGTGCCAGCAGCTTAGCGTTAGTTCAGGGACTAGCGGGAAGAGACAATGAGCAGTTCTTC | CASSLALVQGLAGRDNEQFF
TRBD2 | TRBJ2-2 | TRBV4-1 | . | TGCGCCAGCAGCCACGGAAGCGGGACTCACACCGGGGAGCTGTTTTTT | CASSHGSGTHTGELFF
TRBD2 | TRBJ2-7 | TRBV4-1 | . | TGCGCCAGCAGCCTTAAAGCGGGAGGGGGCGAGCAGTACTTC | CASSLKAGGGEQYF
. | TRBJ1-5 | TRBV2 | few | TGTGCCAGCAGTGAAAACATTAGGACAGATCAGCCCCAGCATTTT | CASSENIRTDQPQHF
TRBD2 | TRBJ2-3 | TRBV28 | . | TGTGCCAGCAGGAACCAGTTCATCTCATTGGGGAGGGAGACAGATACGCAGTATTTT | CASRNQFISLGRETDTQYF
TRBD1 | TRBJ2-2 | TRBV7-9 | . | TGTGCCAGCAGCTTAGCTGTTGGGACAGGGGGCATAGTCTCCGGGGAGCTGTTTTTT | CASSLAVGTGGIVSGELFF
TRBD1 | TRBJ2-1 | TRBV7-3 | once | TGTGCCAGCAGCGAGACAGGGGGCAATTACAATGAGCAGTTCTTC | CASSETGGNYNEQFF
. | TRBJ1-2 | TRBV9 | . | TGTGCCAGCCGGGGGGCGGGCTATGGCTACACCTTC | CASRGAGYGYTF
. | TRBJ2-2 | TRBV27 | . | TGTGCCAGCAGTCCCATTTGGGGAACGGGGAACACCGGGGAGCTGTTTTTT | CASSPIWGTGNTGELFF
TRBD2 | TRBJ2-5 | TRBV10-3 | . | TGTGCCATCAGTGGGGCACTAGCGGGAAGAGAGACCCAGTACTTC | CAISGALAGRETQYF
. | TRBJ2-3 | TRBV2 | . | TGTGCCAGCAATCGGGGGGATACGCAGTATTTT | CASNRGDTQYF
. | TRBJ1-5 | TRBV27 | . | TGTGCCAGTAACCCCGGGATACGGGCTATCAGCCATCAGCCCCAGCATTTT | CASNPGIRAISHQPQHF
. | TRBJ2-7 | TRBV7-8 | . | TGTGCCAGCAGTGGGCAAAACGAGCAGTACTTC | CASSGQNEQYF
. | TRBJ2-1 | TRBV5-1 | . | TGCGCCAGCAGCTTGTATTCTCAGAGCTCCTACAATGAGCAGTTCTTC | CASSLYSQSSYNEQFF